The clone carrying this T cell receptor beta chain showed up just once. Its matching antigen is unknown. As the CDR3 is not closed by the conserved phenylalanine or tryptophan, this likely results from a read error. Genomic DNA acted as the template from which TCR beta VDJ combination and CDR3 sequence profiling were carried out. From the reads, TCRdb called clonotypes with MiXCR, one entry per CDR3 protein. Among some 64,000 distinct CDR3 sequences, under 55% were seen once, and the ten largest hold over 2%. The data are from a study of CD8+CD57+ T cells in acquired aplastic anemia. Study overall: The average for DNA from sorted CD4+ and CD8+ cells was 3.2 ug. Study-level results: Both patients and controls carried the same twenty-nine CD8+ CDR3 sequences. Patients showed no significant difference from controls in CD8+ Simpson's diversity.

The CDR3 runs 14 residues. V lost 9 bases to trimming and J lost 2 bases, with 14 bases between them. The germline V gene encodes CDR1 LNHDA and CDR2 SQIVND (reference sequence). V gene TRBV19 combines with J gene TRBJ2-1, with D possibly being TRBD1 (6 bases). This clonotype was sampled from a human donor in good health, serving as a control. Sequenced: sorted CD4+, CD8+, or CD8+CD57+ T cells (not recorded which) from PBMCs. CDR3 residues: CASNTGSTYNEQFS. CDR3 bases: TGTGCCAGCAATACAGGGTCCACCTACAATGAGCAGTTCTCC.